Below are 21 T cell receptor beta chains sequenced from a single sample in a study of CD8 T cells in acute hepatitis C reinfection. Time point defined: naive CD8 control sorted from an acute-time-point sample. The repertoire was sequenced with immunoSEQ multiplex PCR; TCRdb's copy has only in-frame clones and lacks some. Here the sample spans 30,000 to 45,000 clones, 70% to 90% being singletons. Source material: naive CD8+ T cells from PBMCs. These receptors originate from a woman younger than 30 who spontaneously cleared hepatitis C infection.

The rearrangement joins TRBV5-1 to TRBJ2-2; D might be TRBD1 (6 bases). Germline V gene data show CDR1 as SGHRS and CDR2 as YFSETQ. The CDR3 has 15 amino acids. Trimming removed 5 bases from V and 4 bases from J, with 15 bases in between. The CDR3 nucleotides read TGCGCCAGCAGTGACCCAGGGGTCCCCACCGGGGAGCTGTTTTTT. This translates into CASSDPGVPTGELFF. The full variable domain, in which reference TRBV5-1 and TRBJ2-2 provide the parts outside the CDR3, is KAGVTQTPRYLIKTRGQQVTLSCSPISGHRSVSWYQQTPGQGLQFLFEYFSETQRNKGNFPGRFSGRQFSNSRSEMNVSTLELGDSALYLCASSDPGVPTGELFFGEGSRLTVL.

The CDR3 region has the DNA TGTGCCAGTATGTGGGGCGGGGGCACCGGGGAGCTGTTTTTT. Its translation is CASMWGGGTGELFF. The chain couples TRBV19 to TRBJ2-2, with 7 bases lining up with TRBD2. Trimming at V came to 7 bases and at J to 4 bases, leaving 6 bases not matched to a gene. This CDR3 comprises 14 residues. In germline, CDR1 is LNHDA, CDR2 SQIVND (reference sequence).

The chain couples TRBV4-1 to TRBJ2-3; D might be TRBD2 (6 bases). V lost 8 bases to trimming and J lost 0 bases, with 12 bases between them. This CDR3 region has 14 residues. Germline V gene data show CDR1 as MGHRA and CDR2 as YSYEKL. The chain's CDR3 is CASGRTKSTDTQYF. CDR3 DNA sequence: TGCGCCAGCGGGAGGACAAAGAGCACAGATACGCAGTATTTT.

The chain has TRBV7-9 and TRBJ1-5; D is perhaps TRBD1 (5 bases). Trimming removed 3 bases at V and 4 bases at J, with 16 bases between. This CDR3 is built from 16 residues. Germline V gene lookup returns CDR1 SEHNR and CDR2 FQNEAQ (reference sequence). The DNA for the CDR3 is TGTGCCAGCAGCTTTCAGGGCGGATTATCAAATCAGCCCCAGCATTTT. Protein sequence: CASSFQGGLSNQPQHF.

The chain combines TRBV7-6 with TRBJ1-1; perhaps TRBD1 as D (6 bases). V lost 3 bases and J lost 5, with 10 bases in between. Germline V gene lookup returns CDR1 SGHVS and CDR2 FNYEAQ. This CDR3 comprises 13 residues. The CDR3 sequence is CASSFAGVTEAFF. As DNA, the CDR3 is TGTGCCAGCAGCTTCGCAGGGGTTACTGAAGCTTTCTTT.

This chain uses TRBV2 with TRBJ2-4, with D perhaps matching TRBD2 (6 bases). Germline CDR1 reads SNHLY; CDR2 reads FYNNEI. The germline V and J ends were trimmed by 3 bases and 0 bases, with 12 bases remaining between them. The CDR3 extends over 16 amino acids. The CDR3 spells CASSEEGPLAKNIQYF. The DNA of the CDR3 is TGTGCCAGCAGTGAGGAGGGGCCCCTAGCCAAAAACATTCAGTACTTC.

The gene calls are TRBV7-2 and TRBJ2-5; 8 nucleotides match TRBD2. V shed 2 bases, J shed 5 bases, and the junction held 10 bases outside the gene matches. CDR1 is SGHTA and CDR2 is FQGNSA in the germline V gene. This CDR3 contains 16 residues. In DNA form, the CDR3 reads TGTGCCAGCAGCTTACCCCCAAACTTAGCGGGGGAGACCCAGTACTTC. Its translation: CASSLPPNLAGETQYF. The full variable domain, in which reference TRBV7-2 and TRBJ2-5 provide the parts outside the CDR3, is GAGVSQSPSNKVTEKGKDVELRCDPISGHTALYWYRQSLGQGLEFLIYFQGNSAPDKSGLPSDRFSAERTGGSVSTLTIQRTQQEDSAVYLCASSLPPNLAGETQYFGPGTRLLVL.

The chain employs TRBV7-6 and TRBJ2-2; 11 bases map to TRBD2. The junction had 9 bases not matched to a gene; V was cut back by 3 bases and J by 6 bases. Germline lookup yields CDR1 SGHVS and CDR2 FNYEAQ. The CDR3 extends over 17 amino acids. The CDR3 DNA reads TGTGCCAGCAGCTTGGTAGCGGGAGGGCCTCTGGCCGGGGAGCTGTTTTTT. Translated, it gives CASSLVAGGPLAGELFF. Based on the CDR3 plus reference TRBV7-6 and TRBJ2-2, the full variable domain is GAGVSQSPRYKVTKRGQDVALRCDPISGHVSLYWYRQALGQGPEFLTYFNYEAQQDKSGLPNDRFSAERPEGSISTLTIQRTEQRDSAMYRCASSLVAGGPLAGELFFGEGSRLTVL.

The chain has TRBV19 and TRBJ2-1; D might be TRBD1 or TRBD2, each matching 6 bases. Germline V gives CDR1 LNHDA, CDR2 SQIVND (reference sequence). This CDR3 comprises 16 residues. V shed 2 bases and J shed 1 base, with 12 bases lying between them. The CDR3 bases are TGTGCCAGTAGTATACGTAGGGGGGATTCCTACAATGAGCAGTTCTTC. It specifies CASSIRRGDSYNEQFF.

The CDR3 sequence: CASRTNRGAEAFF. Here the CDR3 DNA reads TGTGCCAGCAGGACTAACAGGGGGGCTGAAGCTTTCTTT. The chain carries TRBV27 and TRBJ1-1; TRBD1 aligns across 8 bases. CDR1 MNHEY and CDR2 SMNVEV come from the germline V gene (reference sequence). J gave up 6 bases and V 6 bases, and 6 bases lay outside the gene matches. CDR3 size: 13 residues.

The V call is TRBV7-2, the J call TRBJ1-4; maybe TRBD1 (5 bases). Germline CDR1 SGHTA, CDR2 FQGNSA. V gave up 3 bases and J gave up 4 bases, with 15 bases separating them. The CDR3 is made up of 16 amino acids. CDR3 sequence (DNA): TGTGCCAGCAGCTTGGGGGGACCAGAAAGTAATGAAAAACTGTTTTTT. It specifies CASSLGGPESNEKLFF.

J is TRBJ2-2 and V is TRBV7-2, with unresolved D. Germline values: CDR1 SGHTA, CDR2 FQGNSA. The CDR3 has 14 residues. Trimming shortened V by 1 base and J by 4 bases, and 7 bases separated the two germline ends. The CDR3 reads CASSLVPGTGELFF. CDR3 in DNA: TGTGCCAGCAGCTTAGTTCCCGGCACCGGGGAGCTGTTTTTT.

The chain uses TRBV19 and TRBJ1-1; D ambiguous. Trimming took 11 bases from V and 0 from J, leaving 19 bases between them. The CDR3 runs 15 residues. Germline CDR1 is LNHDA and CDR2 is SQIVND (reference sequence). The CDR3 loop is CAYIQRSGLNTEAFF. The CDR3, as DNA: TGTGCCTATATTCAAAGATCGGGTTTGAACACTGAAGCTTTCTTT.

This clone showed up just once. The genes are TRBV5-1 and TRBJ1-2; 12 bases map to TRBD1. Looked up from germline, CDR1 is SGHRS and CDR2 is YFSETQ. Losses at the gene ends were 4 bases for V and 8 bases for J; bases not matched to a gene: 12. The CDR3 extends over 16 amino acids. The CDR3, as DNA: TGCGCCAGCAGCGAATCCGGGACAGGGGGCGACGAGGGCTACACCTTC. This translates into CASSESGTGGDEGYTF. Together with reference TRBV5-1 and TRBJ1-2, the CDR3 gives the full variable domain: KAGVTQTPRYLIKTRGQQVTLSCSPISGHRSVSWYQQTPGQGLQFLFEYFSETQRNKGNFPGRFSGRQFSNSRSEMNVSTLELGDSALYLCASSESGTGGDEGYTFGSGTRLTVV.

V is TRBV29-1 and J is TRBJ2-1, with unresolved D. The CDR3 has 11 residues. Trimming pared 0 bases from V and 12 bases from J, leaving 9 bases between. Germline assignment: CDR1 SQVTM and CDR2 ANQGSEA. CDR3 in DNA: TGCAGCGTTGAAGATCGTCTAGGGCAGTTCTTC. This translates into CSVEDRLGQFF.

A single count supports this clone. J is TRBJ2-2 and V is TRBV14, with TRBD1 as a possible D gene (5 bases). V shed 3 bases and J shed 4 bases, with 12 bases lying between them. The CDR3 contains 15 residues. Germline V gene data show CDR1 as SGHDN and CDR2 as FVKESK. CDR3 residues: CASSQGRSATGELFF. The CDR3 coding sequence is TGTGCCAGCAGCCAGGGGCGAAGCGCCACCGGGGAGCTGTTTTTT.

The table lists this clone with a count of one. V and J are TRBV29-1 and TRBJ2-1; 11 bases align to TRBD2. With V trimmed by 4 bases and J by 7 bases, 3 bases remained unmatched. The CDR3 is 13 residues long. CDR1 is SQVTM, CDR2 ANQGSEA, per germline. CDR3 protein: CSVVLAGENEQFF. The CDR3 bases are TGCAGCGTTGTACTAGCGGGGGAAAATGAGCAGTTCTTC.

CDR3: CASSIMEPFNQPQHF. CDR3 nucleotides: TGTGCCAGTAGTATAATGGAACCGTTCAATCAGCCCCAGCATTTT. The rearrangement joins TRBV19 to TRBJ1-5; D gene uncertain. V lost 2 bases to trimming and J lost 3 bases, with 11 bases between them. The CDR3 totals 15 residues. Germline loops: CDR1 LNHDA, CDR2 SQIVND (reference sequence).

This sequence joins TRBV5-6 and TRBJ2-1; D call uncertain. V lost 4 bases and J 9 bases, leaving 8 bases between the germline ends. The germline gives CDR1 SGHDT, CDR2 YYEEEE. This CDR3 has 11 amino acids. The CDR3 bases are TGTGCCAGCAGCCTATCCATTGAGCAGTTCTTC. Its protein is CASSLSIEQFF.

This clone was counted between two and nine times. The chain has TRBV7-9 and TRBJ2-7, with D unresolved. V dropped 1 base and J dropped 6 bases, with 10 bases sitting between them. Germline lookup yields CDR1 SEHNR and CDR2 FQNEAQ (reference sequence). The CDR3 contains 13 residues. Written as DNA, the CDR3 is TGTGCCAGCAGCTTAGGGTCGCTTGCCGAGCAGTACTTC. Translating it yields CASSLGSLAEQYF.

The chain links TRBV9 to TRBJ2-2; TRBD2 aligns across 14 bases. The CDR3 is made up of 16 amino acids. With V trimmed by 7 bases and J by 6 bases, 8 bases remained unmatched. The germline CDR1 and CDR2 sequences are SGDLS and YYNGEE. The CDR3 reads CASEGLAGGIAGELFF. Written as DNA, the CDR3 is TGTGCCAGCGAAGGACTAGCGGGAGGTATTGCCGGGGAGCTGTTTTTT.